This T cell receptor (beta chain) was sequenced during a study of identical twins. Points on this clonotype: The antigen is undetermined.

CDR3 size: 17 residues. Germline CDR1 reads LGHDT; CDR2 reads YNNKEL (reference sequence). The V and J ends lost 0 bases and 2 bases respectively, with 15 bases between them. TCRdb processed the 5' RACE reads anew with MiXCR; each CDR3 protein has one entry. Here the sample spans about 660,000 distinct CDR3 sequences, less than 10% being singletons. All donors were healthy Caucasians. General study results and limits: Weaker excess twin sharing was observed in beta out-of-frame sequences. There was more out-of-frame TCR alpha sharing in monozygotic twins than models estimated.

These same records also appear under a second study, on yellow fever vaccine responses in identical twins. This second report adds: Reports say the vaccine T cell response in twins looked partly convergent and partly personalized.

The specimen sequenced was PBMCs. The chain recombines TRBV3-1 with TRBJ2-3; TRBD2 might be the D (5 bases). The origin of this receptor is a woman between 18 and 29 years old in good health. The CDR3 is CASSQDWERTLTDTQYF. The CDR3 DNA reads TGTGCCAGCAGCCAAGATTGGGAGCGGACGCTCACAGATACGCAGTATTTT.